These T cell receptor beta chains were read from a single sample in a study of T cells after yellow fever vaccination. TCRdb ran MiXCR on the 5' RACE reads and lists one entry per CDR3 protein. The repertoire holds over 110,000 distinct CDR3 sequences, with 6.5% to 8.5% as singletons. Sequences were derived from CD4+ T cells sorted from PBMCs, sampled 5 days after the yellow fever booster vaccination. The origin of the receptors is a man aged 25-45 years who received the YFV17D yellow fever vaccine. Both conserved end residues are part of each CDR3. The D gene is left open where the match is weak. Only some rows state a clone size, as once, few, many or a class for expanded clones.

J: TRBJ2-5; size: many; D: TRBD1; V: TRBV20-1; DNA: TGCAGTGCAGAATCTAGGGGGCCCCAAGAGACCCAGTACTTC; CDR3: CSAESRGPQETQYF
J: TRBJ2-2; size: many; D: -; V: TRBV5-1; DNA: TGCGCCAGCAGCCAGTTAGGATTCGGGGAGCTGTTTTTT; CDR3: CASSQLGFGELFF
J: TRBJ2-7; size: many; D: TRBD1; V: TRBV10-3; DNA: TGTGCCATCAGTGAGGGGACAGGGCTCTACGAGCAGTACTTC; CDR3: CAISEGTGLYEQYF
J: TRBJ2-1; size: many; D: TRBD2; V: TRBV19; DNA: TGTGCCAGTAGCGACCCGGGACTAGCGCGGGACAATGAGCAGTTCTTC; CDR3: CASSDPGLARDNEQFF
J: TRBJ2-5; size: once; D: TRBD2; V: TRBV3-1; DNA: TGTGCCATCTGTTCCAACCCCGTGGTGCTAGCGGGAAAAGAGACCCAGTACTTC; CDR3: CAICSNPVVLAGKETQYF
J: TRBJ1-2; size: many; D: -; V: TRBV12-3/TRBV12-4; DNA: TGTGCCAGCAGCCTAATCTATGGCTACACCTTC; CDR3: CASSLIYGYTF
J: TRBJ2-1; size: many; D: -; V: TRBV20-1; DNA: TGCAGTGCTCAGAGGTCTTCGGAGTTCTTC; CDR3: CSAQRSSEFF
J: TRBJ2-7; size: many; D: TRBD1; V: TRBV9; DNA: TGTGCCAGTGCCGGGACAGGCTCCAGCGAGCAGTACTTC; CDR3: CASAGTGSSEQYF
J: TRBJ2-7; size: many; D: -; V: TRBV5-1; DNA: TGCGCCAGCAGCTTACGGACCAAAGACGAGCAGTACTTC; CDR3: CASSLRTKDEQYF
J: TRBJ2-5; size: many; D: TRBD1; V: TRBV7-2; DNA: TGTGCCAGCAGGCAAAACAGGGGTTGGAGAGAGACCCAGTACTTC; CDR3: CASRQNRGWRETQYF
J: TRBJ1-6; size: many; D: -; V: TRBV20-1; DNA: TGCAGTGTCGGCTCCTATAATTCACCCCTCCACTTT; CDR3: CSVGSYNSPLHF
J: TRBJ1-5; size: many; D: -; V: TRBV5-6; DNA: TGTGCCAGCAGACTCGGTCCTGGGGATCAGCCCCAGCATTTT; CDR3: CASRLGPGDQPQHF
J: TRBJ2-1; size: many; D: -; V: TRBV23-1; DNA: TGCGCCAGCAGTGCAAGGAGGAATTACAATGAGCAGTTCTTC; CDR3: CASSARRNYNEQFF
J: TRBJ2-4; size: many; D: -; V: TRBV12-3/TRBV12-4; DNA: TGTGCCAGCAGCCCGGGGGCCAAAAACATTCAGTACTTC; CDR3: CASSPGAKNIQYF
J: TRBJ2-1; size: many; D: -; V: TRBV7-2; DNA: TGTGCCAGCAGCTTAGATAGAGACTACAATGAGCAGTTCTTC; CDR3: CASSLDRDYNEQFF
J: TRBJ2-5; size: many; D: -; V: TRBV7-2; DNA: TGTGCCAGCAGCTCCCCCCAGGGGAAGGGGACCCAGTACTTC; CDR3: CASSSPQGKGTQYF
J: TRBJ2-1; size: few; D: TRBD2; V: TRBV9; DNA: TGTGCCAGCAGCGTAGGCCCAGCGGGAAGGGGGCAGTTCTTC; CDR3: CASSVGPAGRGQFF
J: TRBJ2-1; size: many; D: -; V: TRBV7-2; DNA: TGTGCCAGCAGCTTAGCCGGAGGTGCCTCCTACAATGAGCAGTTCTTC; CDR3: CASSLAGGASYNEQFF
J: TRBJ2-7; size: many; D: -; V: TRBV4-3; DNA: TGCGCCAGCAGCCCCACCCGGGGGACCTACGAGCAGTACTTC; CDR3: CASSPTRGTYEQYF
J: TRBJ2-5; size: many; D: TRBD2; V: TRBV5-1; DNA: TGCGCCAGCAGCTTGATGCTAGCGGGCGAAGAGACCCAGTACTTC; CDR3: CASSLMLAGEETQYF
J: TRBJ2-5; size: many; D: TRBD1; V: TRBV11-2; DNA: TGTGCCAGCAGCAACGACAGGGCGGAGACCCAGTACTTC; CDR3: CASSNDRAETQYF
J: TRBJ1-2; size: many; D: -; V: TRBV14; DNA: TGTGCCAGCAGCCTTGATGGGCAGCCTAACTATGGCTACACCTTC; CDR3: CASSLDGQPNYGYTF
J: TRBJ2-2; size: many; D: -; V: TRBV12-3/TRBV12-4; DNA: TGTGCCAGCACCCCCGACAGTTACACCGGGGAGCTGTTTTTT; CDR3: CASTPDSYTGELFF
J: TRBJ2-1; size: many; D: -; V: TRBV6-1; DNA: TGTGCCAGCAGGAATGAAGGGGTTTCCTACAATGAGCAGTTCTTC; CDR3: CASRNEGVSYNEQFF
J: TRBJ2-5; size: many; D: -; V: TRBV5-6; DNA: TGTGCCAGCAGCTTGGCTCTAGCGAGCCAAGAGACCCAGTACTTC; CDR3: CASSLALASQETQYF
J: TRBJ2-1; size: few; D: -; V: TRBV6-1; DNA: TGTGCCAGCAGCCGCCTCTCGCTAGTCGGCAATGAGCAGTTCTTC; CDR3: CASSRLSLVGNEQFF
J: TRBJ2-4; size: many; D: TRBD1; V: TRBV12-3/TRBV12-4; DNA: TGTGCCAGCAGTAACTCGGACAGGTTAAACATTCAGTATTTC; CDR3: CASSNSDRLNIQYF
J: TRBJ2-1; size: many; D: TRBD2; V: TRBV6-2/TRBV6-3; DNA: TGTGCCAGCAGACTTATAGCGGGAGCGGTGAATGAGCAGTTCTTC; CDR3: CASRLIAGAVNEQFF
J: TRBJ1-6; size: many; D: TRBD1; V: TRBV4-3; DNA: TGCGCCAGCAGCCAAGATGTCGGGACAGCTTTGGGGGTTGATTTTCGCCTCCACTTT; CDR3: CASSQDVGTALGVDFRLHF
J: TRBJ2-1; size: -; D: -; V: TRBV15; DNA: TGTGCCACCAGCAGACCACCCAGGGGGGGCAATGAGCAGTTCTTC; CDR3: CATSRPPRGGNEQFF
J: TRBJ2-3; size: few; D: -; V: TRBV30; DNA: TGTGCCTGGAGTGTACTCACAGATACGCAGTATTTT; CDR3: CAWSVLTDTQYF
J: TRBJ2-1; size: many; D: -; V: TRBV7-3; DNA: TGTGCCAGCAGCTCAAACAGAGACAATGAGCAGTTCTTC; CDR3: CASSSNRDNEQFF
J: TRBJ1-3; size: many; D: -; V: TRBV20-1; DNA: TGCAGTGCTACCGGATACTCTGGAAACACCATATATTTT; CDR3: CSATGYSGNTIYF
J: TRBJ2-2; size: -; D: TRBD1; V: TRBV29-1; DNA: TGCAGCGTTGGGCACAGGGGGACCGGGGAGCTGTTTTTT; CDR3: CSVGHRGTGELFF
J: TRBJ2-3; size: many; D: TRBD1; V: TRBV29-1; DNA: TGCAGCTCGGACAGGGGCACCACAGATACGCAGTATTTT; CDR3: CSSDRGTTDTQYF
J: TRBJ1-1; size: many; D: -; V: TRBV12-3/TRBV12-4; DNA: TGTGCCAGCAGTCGATCGACAGCTGAAGCTTTCTTT; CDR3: CASSRSTAEAFF
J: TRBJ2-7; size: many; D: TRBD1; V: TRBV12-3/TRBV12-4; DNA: TGTGCCAGCACCCTCCGGGACAGGTCCCACGAGCAGTACTTC; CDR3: CASTLRDRSHEQYF
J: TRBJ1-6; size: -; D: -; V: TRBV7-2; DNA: TGTGCCAGCAGCTTAAATACAGGGTATTCACCCCTCCACTTT; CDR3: CASSLNTGYSPLHF
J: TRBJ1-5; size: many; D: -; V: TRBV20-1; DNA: TGCAGTGCTAGAGTGCGGGATCAGCCCCAGCATTTT; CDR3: CSARVRDQPQHF
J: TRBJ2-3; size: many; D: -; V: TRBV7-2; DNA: TGTGCCAGCAGGCCCCCGGGACACAGCACAGATACGCAGTATTTT; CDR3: CASRPPGHSTDTQYF
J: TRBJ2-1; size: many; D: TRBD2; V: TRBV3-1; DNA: TGTGCCAGCAGCCCGGGGACTAGCGGGGACAATGAGCAGTTCTTC; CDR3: CASSPGTSGDNEQFF
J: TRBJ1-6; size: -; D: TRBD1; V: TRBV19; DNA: TGTGCCAGTGGTTCGTCCGGGACAGGGGGAAATTCACCCCTCCACTTT; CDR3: CASGSSGTGGNSPLHF
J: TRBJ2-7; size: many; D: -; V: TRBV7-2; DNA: TGTGCCAGCAGTCTCCAACCAGCGGACAGCTACGAGCAGTACTTC; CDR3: CASSLQPADSYEQYF
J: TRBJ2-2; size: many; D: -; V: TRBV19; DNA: TGTGCCAGTAGGAGAGCGATAGCGAACACCGGGGAGCTGTTTTTT; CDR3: CASRRAIANTGELFF
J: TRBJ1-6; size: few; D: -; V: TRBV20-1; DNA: TGCAGTGCTAGAGTCCTTGGTCCGCGGTATTCACCCCTCCACTTT; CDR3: CSARVLGPRYSPLHF
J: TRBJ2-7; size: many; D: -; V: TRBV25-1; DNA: TGTGCCCGTCGGTTTACCTACGAGCAGTACTTC; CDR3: CARRFTYEQYF